This entry lists 27 T cell receptor beta chains sequenced from one sample in a study of cytomegalovirus exposure and HLA in healthy donors. PCR involved 60 Vbeta and 13 Jbeta primers. Only in-frame clones appear in the TCRdb table, and some are missing; sequencing was by immunoSEQ multiplex PCR. Among approximately 170,000 clones listed, about 80% were seen once. Material for sequencing was PBMCs. Receptors were obtained from a man in his forties or fifties in good health and CMV-seronegative.

The rearrangement uses TRBV7-8 and TRBJ2-3, with 8 bases matching TRBD2. Per the germline V gene, CDR1 is SGHVS and CDR2 is FQNEAQ. The CDR3 runs 17 residues. V dropped 5 bases and J dropped 3; count of bases not matched to a gene: 13. CDR3 sequence: CASSPRALLAGTDTQYF. The CDR3 coding sequence is TGTGCCAGCAGCCCGCGGGCCTTATTAGCGGGAACAGATACGCAGTATTTT.

This chain links TRBV2 with TRBJ1-1, with D possibly being TRBD1 (5 bases). CDR1 and CDR2 from the germline V gene are SNHLY and FYNNEI. V was cut by 6 bases and J by 5 bases, with 16 bases left in between. This CDR3 has 14 residues. The CDR3 loop is CASRRQTSRTEAFF. In DNA form, the CDR3 reads TGTGCCAGCAGGAGACAGACTTCGAGGACTGAAGCTTTCTTT.

This clone was seen once. Compared with germline, one end of the junction differs, possibly owing to a read error. The chain joins TRBV7-9 to TRBJ1-1, with D hard to call. CDR1 is SEHNR and CDR2 is FQNEAQ in the germline V gene (reference sequence). This CDR3 is 14 amino acids long. In nucleotides, the CDR3 is TGTTCCAGCAGCTTAGTACAGTTGAACACTGAAGCTTTCTTT. Protein sequence: CSSSLVQLNTEAFF.

J is TRBJ2-2 and V is TRBV2, with 10 nucleotides matching TRBD2. This CDR3 is 17 amino acids long. The V gene end was trimmed by 4 bases and the J gene end by 4 bases; junction bases not matched to a gene: 9. Germline loops: CDR1 SNHLY, CDR2 FYNNEI. The CDR3 region has the DNA TGTGCCAGCAGTGTGAGGGCTAGCGGGAGTGGCACCGGGGAGCTGTTTTTT. It is translated as CASSVRASGSGTGELFF.

The chain couples TRBV28 to TRBJ1-1; D is possibly TRBD1 (5 bases). Germline CDR1 reads MDHEN; CDR2 reads SYDVKM. Trimming left V 5 bases short and J 4 bases short, with 14 bases between. This CDR3 is built from 14 residues. CDR3 loop: CASSPWGVITEAFF. The CDR3, as DNA: TGTGCCAGCAGTCCCTGGGGCGTTATCACTGAAGCTTTCTTT. The variable domain in full, with the rest retrieved from reference TRBV28 and TRBJ1-1, is DVKVTQSSRYLVKRTGEKVFLECVQDMDHENMFWYRQDPGLGLRLIYFSYDVKMKEKGDIPEGYSVSREKKERFSLILESASTNQTSMYLCASSPWGVITEAFFGQGTRLTVV.

V usage is TRBV5-1 and J usage is TRBJ1-1, with a tentative D call TRBD1 (6 bases). Germline V gene lookup returns CDR1 SGHRS and CDR2 YFSETQ. V lost 4 bases and J 5 bases, leaving 21 bases between the germline ends. The CDR3 loop spans 16 amino acids. CDR3 sequence reads: CASSLDLPPGETEAFF. In DNA, the CDR3 is TGCGCCAGCAGCCTCGACCTTCCTCCAGGGGAAACTGAAGCTTTCTTT.

V is TRBV30 and J is TRBJ2-7; TRBD2 matches 15 bases. V shed 0 bases, J shed 2 bases, and the junction held 2 bases outside the gene matches. Germline CDR1 reads GTSNPN; CDR2 reads SVGIG (reference sequence). The CDR3 is made up of 16 amino acids. This CDR3 reads CAWSVGLAGGPYEQYF. DNA of the CDR3: TGTGCCTGGAGTGTAGGACTAGCGGGAGGGCCCTACGAGCAGTACTTC.

The table lists this clone with a few counts. The J gene is TRBJ2-7, the V gene TRBV27, with TRBD1 matching 10 bases. The CDR3 covers 18 residues. The germline V gene has CDR1 MNHEY and CDR2 SMNVEV (reference sequence). J gave up 3 bases and V 0 bases, and 11 bases lay outside the gene matches. The CDR3 region is CASSLSIPRTGGIYEQYF. CDR3 coding DNA: TGTGCCAGCAGTTTATCGATCCCCCGGACAGGGGGTATCTACGAGCAGTACTTC.

The chain recombines TRBV4-2 with TRBJ2-3; D remains ambiguous. Trimming cost V 4 bases and J 0 bases, with 17 bases left between them. The CDR3 covers 17 residues. The germline gives CDR1 LGHNA, CDR2 YNFKEQ. Here the CDR3 DNA reads TGTGCCAGCAGCCCACAAGAGAGGTCTGGCAGCACAGATACGCAGTATTTT. This translates into CASSPQERSGSTDTQYF.

This chain connects TRBV7-2 to TRBJ1-5; no definite D call. CDR3 length equals 15 residues. V shed 5 bases and J shed 2 bases, with 13 bases lying between them. Per germline, CDR1 SGHTA and CDR2 FQGNSA. The CDR3 nucleotides read TGTGCCAGCAGCCTACGCCGGGGAGGCAATCAGCCCCAGCATTTT. This gives the protein CASSLRRGGNQPQHF.

The chain uses TRBV5-5 and TRBJ1-1, with TRBD1 matching over 8 bases. V lost 4 bases to trimming and J lost 0 bases; unmatched junction nucleotides: 2. CDR1 is SGHKS, CDR2 YYEKEE, per germline (reference sequence). The CDR3 runs to 14 residues. CDR3 sequence (DNA): TGTGCCAGCAGCAGGGACAGGTTGAACACTGAAGCTTTCTTT. This sequence encodes CASSRDRLNTEAFF.

V usage is TRBV6-1 and J usage is TRBJ1-4; 10 bases agree with TRBD1. CDR1 MNHNS and CDR2 SASEGT come from the germline V gene. Trimming took 8 bases from V and 8 from J; bases not matched to a gene: 2. CDR3 length: 12 amino acids. Here the CDR3 DNA reads TGTGCCAGCGGGACAGGGGACGAAAAACTGTTTTTT. Its translation: CASGTGDEKLFF.

V usage is TRBV5-1 and J usage is TRBJ1-4, with no clear D. The germline V and J ends were trimmed by 0 bases and 7 bases, with 10 bases remaining between them. Per the germline V gene, CDR1 is SGHRS and CDR2 is YFSETQ. The CDR3 is 14 residues long. CDR3 in amino acids: CASSLEGSGEKLFF. As DNA, the CDR3 is TGCGCCAGCAGCTTGGAAGGGAGTGGTGAAAAACTGTTTTTT.

The chain employs TRBV5-1 and TRBJ1-1; weak D call: TRBD1 (6 bases). V lost 4 bases, J lost 0 bases, and 13 bases lay in between. Germline V gives CDR1 SGHRS, CDR2 YFSETQ. CDR3 size: 15 residues. In DNA, the CDR3 is TGCGCCAGCAGCGATAACAGGGAATTGAACACTGAAGCTTTCTTT. Translation: CASSDNRELNTEAFF. Filled out from reference TRBV5-1 and TRBJ1-1, the complete variable domain reads KAGVTQTPRYLIKTRGQQVTLSCSPISGHRSVSWYQQTPGQGLQFLFEYFSETQRNKGNFPGRFSGRQFSNSRSEMNVSTLELGDSALYLCASSDNRELNTEAFFGQGTRLTVV.

In its sample, this clone was seen a few times. The J gene is TRBJ2-1, the V gene TRBV7-3; TRBD2 agrees at 12 bases. Germline CDR1 is SGHTA and CDR2 is FQGTGA. V trimming: 6 bases; J trimming: 6 bases; junction bases outside the gene matches: 6. This CDR3 is built from 15 residues. This chain's CDR3 is CASRRTSGTSNEQFF. In nucleotides, the CDR3 is TGTGCCAGCAGGCGGACTAGCGGGACGAGCAATGAGCAGTTCTTC.

The V call is TRBV7-7, the J call TRBJ2-2, with TRBD2 matching 8 bases. Germline CDR1 is SSHAT and CDR2 is FNYEAQ (reference sequence). Germline trimming cut 2 bases from V and 0 bases from J; bases unmatched to any gene: 2. This CDR3 comprises 16 residues. CDR3 nucleotide sequence: TGTGCCAGCAGCTTATCAGCGGGAGCGAACACCGGGGAGCTGTTTTTT. It specifies CASSLSAGANTGELFF.

V usage is TRBV6-1 and J usage is TRBJ1-1, with 11 bases aligning to TRBD1. This CDR3 has 12 amino acids. V lost 4 bases, J lost 11 bases, and 3 bases stayed unmatched. CDR1 is MNHNS and CDR2 is SASEGT in the germline V gene. The CDR3 DNA follows: TGTGCCAGCAGTGGGGACAGGGGGAAGGCTTTCTTT. Its translation: CASSGDRGKAFF.

This clone showed up just a few times. The V call is TRBV12-2, the J call TRBJ2-7; the table's TRBD2 call for D was not verified on the DNA. TRBV12-2 is listed as a pseudogene. The CDR3 sequence is 17 residues long. The CDR3 DNA is TGTGCAAGTCGCTTAGCGGGACTAGCGGGGGACTCCTACGAGCAGTACGTC. Amino acid sequence: CASRLAGLAGDSYEQYV.

This clone was picked up a small number of times. The rearrangement uses TRBV28 and TRBJ1-5, with TRBD1 as a possible D gene (6 bases). This CDR3 region has 14 residues. V was pared by 4 bases and J by 3 bases, with 10 bases between. Germline CDR1 is MDHEN and CDR2 is SYDVKM. This chain's CDR3 is CASSSGQTNQPQHF. DNA of the CDR3: TGTGCCAGCAGTTCAGGACAGACCAATCAGCCCCAGCATTTT.

The chain uses TRBV27 and TRBJ1-5; D gene ambiguous. The ends were cut back, 4 bases at V and 4 bases at J, with 14 bases in the middle. CDR1 and CDR2 (germline): MNHEY, SMNVEV (reference sequence). This CDR3 contains 15 residues. CDR3 bases: TGTGCCAGCAGTTCCATAGGTGGAGGGAATCAGCCCCAGCATTTT. Its protein is CASSSIGGGNQPQHF.

This clone was counted a single time. V is TRBV6-5 and J is TRBJ2-2; D possibly corresponds to TRBD1 (6 bases). The CDR3 has 12 residues. The V end was cut by 8 bases, the J end by 6 bases, with 10 bases between. CDR1 is MNHEY and CDR2 is SVGAGI in the germline V gene. The CDR3 reads CASGWGPGELFF. CDR3 DNA: TGTGCCAGCGGTTGGGGGCCCGGGGAGCTGTTTTTT.

This chain links TRBV9 with TRBJ2-6; 8 positions match TRBD1. CDR1 is SGDLS and CDR2 is YYNGEE in the germline V gene. The CDR3 sequence is 18 residues long. Trimming removed 0 bases from V and 2 bases from J; junction bases left unmatched: 7. CDR3 residues: CASSVGRTGPPGANVLTF. CDR3 DNA sequence: TGTGCCAGCAGCGTAGGTAGGACAGGGCCACCTGGGGCCAACGTCCTGACTTTC.

This clone was recorded only once. The chain employs TRBV6-1 and TRBJ1-2; TRBD1 matches at 11 bases. V dropped 4 bases and J dropped 4; count of bases not matched to a gene: 5. Germline assignment: CDR1 MNHNS and CDR2 SASEGT. This CDR3 comprises 15 residues. This CDR3 reads CASSVGTGGSYGYTF. The CDR3, as DNA: TGTGCCAGCAGTGTAGGGACAGGGGGGAGCTATGGCTACACCTTC.

The chain employs TRBV7-9 and TRBJ2-6; maybe TRBD1 (6 bases). The CDR3 runs to 17 residues. CDR1 is SEHNR and CDR2 is FQNEAQ in the germline V gene (reference sequence). V lost 3 bases and J lost 0, with 12 bases in between. The CDR3 coding sequence is TGTGCCAGCAGCTTGCAGGGGTCAAGCTCTGGGGCCAACGTCCTGACTTTC. Translation gives CASSLQGSSSGANVLTF.

This chain connects TRBV7-6 to TRBJ1-2, with D possibly being TRBD1 (5 bases). Germline CDR1 and CDR2: SGHVS and FNYEAQ. V was clipped by 1 base and J by 4 bases, with 13 bases between them. The CDR3 extends over 15 amino acids. CDR3 sequence: CASSLGGALIYGYTF. In nucleotides, the CDR3 is TGTGCCAGCAGCTTAGGGGGCGCATTGATCTATGGCTACACCTTC.

This chain uses TRBV27 with TRBJ1-3; D perhaps matches TRBD1 (5 bases). The germline V gene has CDR1 MNHEY and CDR2 SMNVEV (reference sequence). This CDR3 has 14 amino acids. V lost 2 bases and J 7 bases, leaving 12 bases between the germline ends. The CDR3, as DNA: TGTGCCAGCAGTTTAGCAGGGCCCCCTAACACCATATATTTT. This sequence encodes CASSLAGPPNTIYF.

The chain carries TRBV29-1 and TRBJ2-7, with TRBD2 matching 12 bases. The junction had 7 bases not matched to a gene; V was cut back by 4 bases and J by 0 bases. The CDR3 extends over 16 amino acids. The V gene's germline CDR1 is SQVTM and CDR2 ANQGSEA. The chain's CDR3 is CSVVGLAGLTSYEQYF. CDR3 DNA: TGCAGCGTTGTTGGACTAGCGGGGCTAACCTCCTACGAGCAGTACTTC.